This TCR beta chain was identified during a study of T-cell reconstitution after alpha-beta-depleted transplantation in children. The ends lost 1 base at V and 5 bases at J; junction bases unmatched: 6. The CDR3 is 17 residues long. Germline CDR1 is LGHNA and CDR2 is YNFKEQ. During its preparation, the TCRbeta library received unique molecular identifiers. TCRdb reprocessed the PCR reads via MiXCR and lists one record per CDR3 protein. The table lists some 300,000 distinct CDR3 sequences, 10% of them singletons. The specimen comprised PBMCs from the stem cell graft donor, sampled from the stem cell graft. This clonotype originated in a human donor who donated a stem cell graft to a child with acute lymphoblastic leukemia. This chain joins TRBV4-2 and TRBJ2-1; 12 bases are shared with TRBD2. Written as DNA, the CDR3 is TGTGCCAGCAGCCAAGGACTAGCGGGAGTTGCCGACAATGAGCAGTTCTTC. This translates into CASSQGLAGVADNEQFF.